This note documents a single T cell receptor (beta chain) sequence. Its antigen remains unknown. These data originate in a study of PD-1 blockade in classical Hodgkin lymphoma. Regarding the study as a whole: Whatever underlies the repertoire differences (possibly disease activity or prior therapy) remains undefined.

The data were produced by immunoSEQ multiplex PCR, yet TCRdb's version contains in-frame clones alone and is incomplete. The table lists tens of thousands of clones, around 94% of them singletons. The ends were cut back, 8 bases at V and 4 bases at J, with 12 bases in the middle. The CDR3 sequence is 13 residues long. Germline-derived CDR1 and CDR2 are WSHSY and SAAADI. Documented time point: newly diagnosed, previously untreated cHL patient sample. This chain uses TRBV10-2 with TRBJ1-3; the D gene is possibly TRBD1 (5 bases). Sequenced sample: peripheral blood mononuclear cells (PBMCs). The receptor's source is a human donor with classical Hodgkin lymphoma. The CDR3 DNA reads as TGCGCCAGCGGACCGGGACGGGGAAACACCATATATTTT. Protein product: CASGPGRGNTIYF.